There are many counts of the clone carrying this T cell receptor beta chain. Antigen unknown. This sample is drawn from a study of neurological immune-mediated disorders. General study findings and limits: The most TCR clonal expansion was seen in HTLV-1-associated myelopathy, whereas the least was seen in multiple sclerosis, below the level in healthy controls.

The junction had 9 bases not matched to a gene; V was cut back by 0 bases and J by 5 bases. Germline CDR1 is LNHNV and CDR2 is YYDKDF (reference sequence). The CDR3 runs 17 residues. With 10-nucleotide random UMIs included, cDNA was synthesized by 5'RACE. Using its own MiXCR run on the 5' RACE reads, TCRdb lists one record per CDR3 protein. Of approximately 37,000 distinct CDR3 sequences listed, about 14% are singletons. The sequence was obtained from a woman aged 45-60 years with HTLV-1-associated myelopathy (HAM/TSP). This rearrangement joins TRBV15 to TRBJ2-5, with 10 bases fitting TRBD2. Sequencing was done on a sample of PBMCs. The CDR3 DNA follows: TGTGCCACCAGCAGAGATTGGCTAGCGGGGGATTTTGAGACCCAGTACTTC. Encoded protein: CATSRDWLAGDFETQYF.